The clone carrying this TCR beta chain came up once. As processed by the authors: Amplification from reference gene primers served as the basis for estimated nucleated cell counts. Clones were read by immunoSEQ multiplex PCR, and TCRdb kept only the in-frame ones, dropping some. That table is the source of V, J and clone size, and D and trimming were worked out from the DNA. Here the sample spans about 500,000 clones, roughly nine tenths being singletons. The CDR3 length is 14 residues. The ends were cut back, 2 bases at V and 7 bases at J, with 13 bases in the middle. Germline assignment: CDR1 WNHNN and CDR2 SYGVQD (reference sequence). Followed longitudinally, the Seattle patients had been enrolled during active infection. This sample was included in a study of blood T cell repertoires in COVID-19. Study overall: Acute and convalescent COVID-19 samples came from the United States, Italy and Spain. In each case, the material was cDNA or gDNA derived from T cells, B-cell-depleted T cells, or PBMCs.

The sample taken for sequencing was peripheral blood. This sequence was found in a woman in her fifties or sixties with COVID-19, enrolled during active disease. This chain uses TRBV10-1 with TRBJ2-3; D is perhaps TRBD2 (6 bases). This CDR3 reads CASSEVRGRNTQYF. DNA of the CDR3: TGCGCCAGCAGTGAGGTACGGGGGAGAAATACGCAGTATTTT.